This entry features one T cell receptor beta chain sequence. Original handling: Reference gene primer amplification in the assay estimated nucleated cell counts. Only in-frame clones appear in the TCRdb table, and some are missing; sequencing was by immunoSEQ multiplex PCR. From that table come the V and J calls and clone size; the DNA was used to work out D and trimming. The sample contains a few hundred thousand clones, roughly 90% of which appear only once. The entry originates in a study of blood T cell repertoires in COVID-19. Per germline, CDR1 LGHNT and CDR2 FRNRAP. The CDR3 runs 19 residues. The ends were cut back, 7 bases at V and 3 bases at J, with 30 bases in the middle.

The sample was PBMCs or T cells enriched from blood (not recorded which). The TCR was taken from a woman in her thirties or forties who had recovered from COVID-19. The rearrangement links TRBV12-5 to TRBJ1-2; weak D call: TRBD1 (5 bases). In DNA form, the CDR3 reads TGTGCTAGTGCCCTAAGAGCAGGGCAAAGGGCCCATCGGGACTATGGCTACACCTTC. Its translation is CASALRAGQRAHRDYGYTF.